The present entry profiles one TCR beta chain with its context. In the original processing: It was from reference gene primer amplification that nucleated cell counts were estimated. Produced via immunoSEQ multiplex PCR; TCRdb's table is partial and in-frame only. The V and J calls and the clone size are those of that table, but D and trimming were determined from the DNA. This sample has 85,000 to 120,000 clones; around four fifths occur once, and the top ten carry over 7.5%. The germline V gene has CDR1 MDHEN and CDR2 SYDVKM. V gave up 6 bases and J gave up 4 bases, with 18 bases separating them. The length of the CDR3 is 15 residues. These data are taken from a study of blood T cell repertoires in COVID-19. About the research overall: Samples taken during acute and convalescent COVID-19 were collected in the United States, Italy and Spain. T cells, B-cell-depleted T cells, or PBMCs supplied cDNA or gDNA.

V and J are TRBV28 and TRBJ1-1; a weak D match, TRBD1 (5 bases). Sequencing was carried out using peripheral blood. This sequence originates from a man between 60 and 75 years old with active or convalescent COVID-19. CDR3 in DNA: TGTGCCAGCAGCTCCGCAGCGTTGGGGGGCACTGAAGCTTTCTTT. Residues: CASSSAALGGTEAFF.